This record covers a single T cell receptor (beta chain). The antigen is undetermined. Trimming took off 2 bases at V and 5 bases at J, with 6 bases between the two ends. Germline-derived CDR1 and CDR2 are SQVTM and ANQGSEA. This CDR3 contains 11 residues. MiXCR, applied by TCRdb to the reads, yields one record per CDR3 protein. The profile shows approximately 730,000 distinct CDR3 sequences, 25% to 30% of them singletons. The record originates from a study of T cell repertoires in cytomegalovirus infection. Turning to the study itself: HLA-B-restricted CMV epitopes that are well studied, plus recently identified HLA-C-restricted ones, were used by the study.

Study findings and constraints: Clonotype analysis showed dominance of the ex vivo response by HLA-C-restricted CMV-specific TCR beta clonotypes.

The source material was cultured CD8+ T cells from PBMCs, sampled from culture after CMV antigen stimulation. This sequence originates from a human donor in good health (CMV status not recorded). Some clones in this sample may be carry-over from other donors' samples. The chain combines TRBV29-1 with TRBJ2-5; D is perhaps TRBD1 (6 bases). DNA of the CDR3: TGCAGCGTTGAAAGGGGGGAGACCCAGTACTTC. This encodes CSVERGETQYF.